This TCR beta chain was sequenced for a study of shared clonotypes between healthy human individuals. Study-wide context: For every donor, three CD4 naive, three CD4 memory, two CD8 naive and one CD8 memory plates were used. Whole-study findings and limits: Few donors restricted represented genetic and exposure-history diversity. In contrast to clonotypes shared by all four donors, non-shared clonotypes had lower generation probabilities.

Naive CD8 cells, CD45RO-negative and positively selected for CCR7, excluded terminally differentiated effector memory CD45RA+ cells. In regard to this clone: The target antigen is unknown.

This CDR3 contains 15 residues. Trimming pared 4 bases from V and 7 bases from J, leaving 18 bases between. CDR1 is SGHNT and CDR2 is YYREEE in the germline V gene (reference sequence). Sorted-subset replicate PCR reactions contained roughly 210 ng DNA, corresponding to approximately 30,000 T cell genomes. Only in-frame clones appear in the TCRdb table, and some are missing; sequencing was by immunoSEQ multiplex PCR. The sample has 1.5 million to 2.5 million clones; approximately 95% are singletons. The receptor was isolated from a man between 18 and 35 years old in good health. The chain carries TRBV5-4 and TRBJ2-1; possible D gene TRBD2, 7 bases. Sequencing used naive CD8+ T cells sorted from blood. The CDR3 spells CASSGGPGGTNEQFF. The CDR3 region has the DNA TGTGCCAGCAGCGGGGGGCCGGGGGGTACGAATGAGCAGTTCTTC. The complete variable domain, with remaining parts taken from reference TRBV5-4 and TRBJ2-1, reads ETGVTQSPTHLIKTRGQQVTLRCSSQSGHNTVSWYQQALGQGPQFIFQYYREEENGRGNFPPRFSGLQFPNYSSELNVNALELDDSALYLCASSGGPGGTNEQFFGPGTRLTVL.